The 8 T cell receptor beta chains given below trace back to one sample, sequenced in a study of cytomegalovirus exposure and HLA in healthy donors (dated by TCRdb to the late 2010s). Library preparation was by the immunoSEQ multiplex PCR assay. A mixture of 60 forward primers for TCR Vbeta segments and 13 reverse primers for TCR Jbeta segments was used in the multiplex PCR. As stored in TCRdb, this immuneACCESS dataset retains in-frame rearrangements with V and J assigned. A fraction of the clones does not appear; measured against another copy, unresolved V genes explain less than half of the discrepancy, and the remainder lacks a known reason. Counted in this sample were around 170,000 clones; 65% to 85% of them appeared once. The ten most abundant clones make up 1% to 1.5% of the sample. The sample consisted of PBMCs. Receptors originate from a man between 50 and 59 years old in good health and CMV-seropositive.

The chain has TRBV28 and TRBJ1-1; 8 bases line up with TRBD1. V was pared by 8 bases and J by 2 bases, with 7 bases of the junction left unmatched. The CDR3 sequence is 14 residues long. Germline CDR1 and CDR2: MDHEN and SYDVKM. The CDR3 reads CASLEDRVNTEAFF. CDR3 DNA sequence: TGTGCCAGCTTGGAGGACAGGGTTAACACTGAAGCTTTCTTT.

The chain combines TRBV7-9 with TRBJ2-7, with 9 bases lining up with TRBD1. The J segment lost 2 bases and the V segment lost 5 bases, leaving 7 bases of the junction unmatched. Germline V gives CDR1 SEHNR, CDR2 FQNEAQ (reference sequence). The CDR3 runs to 15 residues. CDR3 nucleotide sequence: TGTGCCAGCAGCCTTGCGGACAGGGGAACCTACGAGCAGTACTTC. The encoded protein is CASSLADRGTYEQYF.

V is TRBV5-5 and J is TRBJ2-1; 9 bases are shared with TRBD1. This CDR3 is built from 14 residues. V lost 3 bases and J lost 7; bases outside the gene matches: 5. CDR1 is SGHKS, CDR2 YYEKEE, per germline (reference sequence). CDR3 protein: CASSWGTGRNEQFF. In nucleotides, the CDR3 is TGTGCCAGCAGCTGGGGGACAGGGCGGAATGAGCAGTTCTTC.

The chain couples TRBV30 to TRBJ2-2; weak D call: TRBD2 (6 bases). The V gene's germline CDR1 is GTSNPN and CDR2 SVGIG (reference sequence). This CDR3 comprises 14 residues. The germline V and J ends were trimmed by 5 bases and 1 base, with 11 bases remaining between them. The CDR3 DNA reads as TGTGCCTGGGGCCGGGACTTGAACACCGGGGAGCTGTTTTTT. It specifies CAWGRDLNTGELFF.

Only a few counts were recorded for this clone. V is TRBV5-8 and J is TRBJ2-7, with 7 positions matching TRBD1. The CDR3 runs to 15 residues. CDR1 is SGHTS, CDR2 YDEGEE, per germline. With V trimmed by 2 bases and J by 7 bases, 12 bases remained unmatched. The CDR3 DNA is TGTGCCAGCAGCTTCAGGGACAGCAAACCCTTGGAGCAGTACTTC. It codes for CASSFRDSKPLEQYF.

In regard to this clone: The sample holds other DNA sequences that translate to the same CDR3. The V and J genes are TRBV5-1 and TRBJ1-1, with 12 positions matching TRBD1. Per germline, CDR1 SGHRS and CDR2 YFSETQ. After removal of 4 bases from V and 5 bases from J, the junction contained 6 bases not matched to a gene. The CDR3 has 15 amino acids. CDR3 nucleotide sequence: TGCGCCAGCAGCCCGGGACAGGGGGCGCGAACTGAAGCTTTCTTT. Amino acid sequence: CASSPGQGARTEAFF.

CDR3 nucleotide sequence: TGTGCCAGCAGCACTAACGGGTTGAACACTGAAGCTTTCTTT. Protein: CASSTNGLNTEAFF. The chain couples TRBV7-3 to TRBJ1-1, with D unresolved. This CDR3 has 14 amino acids. Germline loops: CDR1 SGHTA, CDR2 FQGTGA. Trimming shortened V by 5 bases and J by 0 bases, and 10 bases separated the two germline ends.

The genes are TRBV28 and TRBJ2-1; D is ambiguous. The CDR3 consists of 16 residues. From germline, CDR1 is MDHEN and CDR2 SYDVKM. V shed 3 bases and J shed 0 bases, with 12 bases lying between them. The CDR3 nucleotides read TGTGCCAGCAGTTTTGCTACTTTGTACTCCTACAATGAGCAGTTCTTC. Amino acid sequence: CASSFATLYSYNEQFF.